The 2 T cell receptor beta chains given below trace back to one sample, sequenced in a study of blood T cell repertoires in COVID-19. TCRdb's table, derived via immunoSEQ multiplex PCR, lists solely in-frame clones and lacks some. The sample contains 200,000 to 300,000 clones, 87% of which appear only once. Sequencing input: peripheral blood. Receptors originate from a woman aged 45 to 65 with acute or convalescent COVID-19.

The CDR3 reads CASSPGRPTSYEQYF. The DNA for the CDR3 is TGCGCCAGCAGCCCCGGAAGACCGACATCCTACGAGCAGTACTTC. V and J are TRBV5-1 and TRBJ2-7; D call uncertain. V was cut by 4 bases and J by 1 base, with 15 bases left in between. CDR1 is SGHRS and CDR2 is YFSETQ in the germline V gene. The CDR3 loop spans 15 amino acids.

CDR3 residues: CASSQDWSRDIRDEQYF. The CDR3 nucleotides read TGCGCCAGCAGCCAAGATTGGTCCCGGGATATAAGAGACGAGCAGTACTTC. The chain joins TRBV4-3 to TRBJ2-7; TRBD2 might be the D (5 bases). Germline CDR1 reads LGHNA; CDR2 reads YSLEER. The CDR3 runs 17 residues. Trimming left V 0 bases short and J 5 bases short, with 20 bases between.